This TCR beta chain derives from a study of T cell repertoires in cytomegalovirus infection. Study details: Indications came from public TCR beta signatures; they pointed to CMV infection and to a matching HLA type.

TCRdb re-analysed the reads in MiXCR, keeping a single row per CDR3 protein. In the table there are 630,000 or so distinct CDR3 sequences, more than 20% of which are singletons. Germline V CDR1 and CDR2: ENHRY, SYGVKD. The CDR3 is 18 amino acids. Trimming took 5 bases from V and 5 from J; bases not matched to a gene: 15. This clonotype has a handful of counts. Its target is not known. Study conclusions and caveats: Across the ex vivo response, the dominant clonotypes were HLA-C-restricted CMV-specific TCR beta clonotypes. Individuals carrying CMV plus the relevant HLA were identified by cumulative frequency of public TCR beta families.

This clonotype was obtained from a human donor in good health (CMV status not recorded). Some clones in this sample may be carry-over from other donors' samples. J is TRBJ2-1 and V is TRBV10-3, with TRBD2 matching over 10 bases. The sample comprised CD8+ T cells from PBMCs. The CDR3, as DNA: TGTGCCATCAGTCCCGACTGGGAGCGGGGGGGCCAGGACAATGAGCAGTTCTTC. It encodes CAISPDWERGGQDNEQFF.